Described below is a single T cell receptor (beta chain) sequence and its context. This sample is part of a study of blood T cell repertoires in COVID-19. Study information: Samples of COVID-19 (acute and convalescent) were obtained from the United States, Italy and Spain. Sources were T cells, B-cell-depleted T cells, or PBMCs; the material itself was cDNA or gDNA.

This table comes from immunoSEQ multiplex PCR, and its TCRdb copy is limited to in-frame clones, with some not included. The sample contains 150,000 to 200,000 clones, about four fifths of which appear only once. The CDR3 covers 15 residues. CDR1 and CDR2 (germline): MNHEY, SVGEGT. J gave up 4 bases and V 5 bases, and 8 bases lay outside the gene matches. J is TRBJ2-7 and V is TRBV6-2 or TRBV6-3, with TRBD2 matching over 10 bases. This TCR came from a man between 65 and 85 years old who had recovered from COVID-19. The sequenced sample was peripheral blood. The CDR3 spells CASSNSGRLGYEQYF. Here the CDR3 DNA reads TGTGCCAGCAGTAATAGCGGGAGGCTAGGTTACGAGCAGTACTTC.